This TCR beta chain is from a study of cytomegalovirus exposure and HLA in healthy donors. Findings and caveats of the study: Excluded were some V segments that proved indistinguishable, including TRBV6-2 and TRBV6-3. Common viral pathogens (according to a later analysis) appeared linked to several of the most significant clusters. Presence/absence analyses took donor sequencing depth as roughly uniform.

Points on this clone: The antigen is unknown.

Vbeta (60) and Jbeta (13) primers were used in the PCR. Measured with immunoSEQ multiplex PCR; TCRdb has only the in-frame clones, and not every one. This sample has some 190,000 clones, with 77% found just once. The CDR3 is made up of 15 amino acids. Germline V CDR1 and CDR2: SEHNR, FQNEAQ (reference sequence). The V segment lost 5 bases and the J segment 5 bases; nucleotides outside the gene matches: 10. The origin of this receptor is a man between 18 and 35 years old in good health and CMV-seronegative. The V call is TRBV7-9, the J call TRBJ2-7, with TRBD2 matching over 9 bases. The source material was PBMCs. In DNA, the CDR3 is TGTGCCAGCAGCCCTCCGGGACTAGCATTGGACGAGCAGTACTTC. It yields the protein CASSPPGLALDEQYF.